This entry is about one T cell receptor beta chain. Use of 60 Vbeta and 13 Jbeta primers characterized the PCR. In the authors' methods: As a later analysis found, there were 82 million or so unique TCR beta chains, of which 8.5 million to 13 million were shared. Sequencing was performed with immunoSEQ multiplex PCR; in TCRdb, only in-frame clones are kept and a portion is missing. V, J and clone size derive from that table, while D and trimming were established from the DNA sequence. The sample consists of 100,000 to 120,000 clones, about 68% of them appearing once. The record originates from a study of cytomegalovirus exposure and HLA in healthy donors. V shed 1 base and J 7 bases; nucleotides not matched to a gene: 14. The CDR3 length is 17 residues. Germline lookup yields CDR1 SGHVS and CDR2 FNYEAQ.

This chain connects TRBV7-6 to TRBJ2-7; 9 bases are a match to TRBD1. The source is a woman aged 40 to 50 in good health and CMV-seropositive. The sample was PBMCs. DNA for the CDR3: TGTGCCAGCAGCTTAGTAACAGGGGGCCCCCGGATTGGGGAGCAGTACTTC. This translates into CASSLVTGGPRIGEQYF.